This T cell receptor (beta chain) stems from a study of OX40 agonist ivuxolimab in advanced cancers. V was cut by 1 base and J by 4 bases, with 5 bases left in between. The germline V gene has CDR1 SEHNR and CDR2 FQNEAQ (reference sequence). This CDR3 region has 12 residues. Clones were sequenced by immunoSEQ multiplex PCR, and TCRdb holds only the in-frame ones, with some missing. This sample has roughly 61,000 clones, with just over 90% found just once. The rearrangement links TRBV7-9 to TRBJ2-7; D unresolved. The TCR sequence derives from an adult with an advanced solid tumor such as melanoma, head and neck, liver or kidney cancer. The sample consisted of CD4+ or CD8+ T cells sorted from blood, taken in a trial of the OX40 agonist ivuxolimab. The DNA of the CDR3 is TGTGCCAGCAGCTTAGTAACGTACGAGCAGTACTTC. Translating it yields CASSLVTYEQYF.